The 17 T cell receptor beta chains reported below all come from one sample, sequenced in a study of shared clonotypes between healthy human individuals. Only in-frame clones appear in the TCRdb table, and some are missing; sequencing was by immunoSEQ multiplex PCR. The table records about 2.4 million clones, approximately 94% of them present only once. Sequenced sample: naive CD4+ T cells sorted from blood. Stated subset: CD45RA+ positively selected. These receptors were collected from a man aged 18 to 35 in good health.

The CDR3 coding sequence is TGTGCCAGCAGCTTAGCGGGGCAGGGAGGAGGAAACACCATATATTTT. It encodes CASSLAGQGGGNTIYF. The chain combines TRBV7-6 with TRBJ1-3; tentatively, D is TRBD1 (5 bases). Deletions cut 0 bases from V and 4 bases from J, with 13 bases between. In germline, CDR1 is SGHVS, CDR2 FNYEAQ. The CDR3 is made up of 16 amino acids.

V is TRBV27 and J is TRBJ1-3; unclear D gene. Germline-derived CDR1 and CDR2 are MNHEY and SMNVEV (reference sequence). The CDR3 is 14 amino acids. V was pared by 6 bases and J by 4 bases, with 13 bases between. CDR3 region: CASSQQGLGNTIYF. Written as DNA, the CDR3 is TGTGCCAGCAGCCAGCAAGGGTTAGGAAACACCATATATTTT.

V gene TRBV23-1 combines with J gene TRBJ2-3, with 8 bases identical to TRBD2. TRBV23-1 is known as an ORF, though its function is uncertain. With 0 bases clipped from V and 3 bases from J, the junction kept 8 bases outside the gene matches. The CDR3 is 17 residues long. The CDR3 DNA follows: TGCGCCAGCAGTCAATCTGAGCTAGCGGGTAAAACAGATACGCAGTATTTT. This sequence encodes CASSQSELAGKTDTQYF.

CDR3 nucleotide sequence: TGTGCCAGCACCTGGAACGACAGGGGAGGCGAAAAACTGTTTTTT. Translating gives CASTWNDRGGEKLFF. J is TRBJ1-4 and V is TRBV28; 8 positions agree with TRBD1. After removal of 7 bases from V and 8 bases from J, the junction contained 12 bases not matched to a gene. This CDR3 is built from 15 residues. Per germline, CDR1 MDHEN and CDR2 SYDVKM.

V and J are TRBV11-2 and TRBJ2-7; TRBD1 is a possible D gene (6 bases). CDR1 and CDR2 from the germline V gene are SGHAT and FQNNGV. The CDR3 totals 14 residues. V was cut by 4 bases and J by 3 bases, with 13 bases left in between. The CDR3 region has the DNA TGTGCCAGCAGCTCCCTATACAGGGTCTACGAGCAGTACTTC. Translated: CASSSLYRVYEQYF. The entire variable domain, with the rest obtained from reference TRBV11-2 and TRBJ2-7, is as follows: EAGVAQSPRYKIIEKRQSVAFWCNPISGHATLYWYQQILGQGPKLLIQFQNNGVVDDSQLPKDRFSAERLKGVDSTLKIQPAKLEDSAVYLCASSSLYRVYEQYFGPGTRLTVT.

V gene TRBV10-3 combines with J gene TRBJ2-7; no clear D. The V gene's germline CDR1 is ENHRY and CDR2 SYGVKD. The V and J ends lost 5 bases and 0 bases respectively, with 14 bases between them. The CDR3 extends over 15 amino acids. The CDR3 nucleotides are TGTGCCATCAGTCGCGTGGCGAACAGCTCCTACGAGCAGTACTTC. Encoded protein: CAISRVANSSYEQYF.

This sequence joins TRBV5-1 and TRBJ2-7; no definite D call. The CDR3 spans 16 residues. Germline loops: CDR1 SGHRS, CDR2 YFSETQ. Trimming pared 1 base from V and 6 bases from J, leaving 20 bases between. CDR3 sequence reads: CASSLLGPSILGEQYF. CDR3 bases: TGCGCCAGCAGCTTGCTAGGCCCGTCGATTCTTGGCGAGCAGTACTTC.

Of note for this clone: The same CDR3 arises from other DNA sequences in this sample as well. This chain uses TRBV6-1 with TRBJ1-5; D remains unclear. Per germline, CDR1 MNHNS and CDR2 SASEGT. V was cut by 2 bases and J by 7 bases, with 3 bases left in between. The CDR3 spans 11 residues. The CDR3 nucleotides read TGTGCCAGCAGTGAAAGCCAGCCCCAGCATTTT. This gives the protein CASSESQPQHF.

This sequence joins TRBV30 and TRBJ2-2; D tentatively reads TRBD1 or TRBD2 (5 bases each). CDR1 and CDR2 (germline): GTSNPN, SVGIG (reference sequence). The CDR3 is 14 residues long. With 0 bases removed from V and 4 bases from J, the gap between germline ends came to 9 bases. This CDR3 is CAWSVHGGTGELFF. For the CDR3, the DNA is TGTGCCTGGAGTGTTCATGGGGGCACCGGGGAGCTGTTTTTT.

V is TRBV10-3 and J is TRBJ1-1; possibly TRBD1 for D (6 bases). Trimming pared 0 bases from V and 4 bases from J, leaving 12 bases between. This CDR3 contains 15 residues. Germline-derived CDR1 and CDR2 are ENHRY and SYGVKD. CDR3 amino acids: CAISESTGLSTEAFF. The CDR3 DNA is TGTGCCATCAGTGAGTCGACAGGCCTGAGCACTGAAGCTTTCTTT.

V usage is TRBV5-1 and J usage is TRBJ2-7; tentatively, D is TRBD2 (6 bases). CDR3 length: 11 residues. V gave up 6 bases and J gave up 2 bases, with 6 bases separating them. The germline gives CDR1 SGHRS, CDR2 YFSETQ. CDR3 protein: CASTGAYEQYF. The CDR3 nucleotides read TGCGCCAGCACGGGGGCCTACGAGCAGTACTTC.

This sequence joins TRBV4-1 and TRBJ2-1; the match to TRBD2 covers 10 bases. The CDR3 sequence is 16 residues long. V dropped 3 bases and J dropped 9; count of bases not matched to a gene: 11. CDR1 is MGHRA, CDR2 YSYEKL, per germline. In DNA, the CDR3 is TGCGCCAGCAGCCATGTAACTAGCGGGGAGCTCGGTGAGCAGTTCTTC. It codes for CASSHVTSGELGEQFF.

The rearrangement links TRBV6-1 to TRBJ2-1; 8 bases match TRBD2. Germline CDR1 and CDR2: MNHNS and SASEGT. V lost 3 bases, J lost 2 bases, and 9 bases stayed unmatched. The CDR3 spans 17 residues. The CDR3: CASSEGGTRGAYNEQFF. The DNA of the CDR3 is TGTGCCAGCAGTGAGGGCGGGACTAGGGGGGCCTACAATGAGCAGTTCTTC.

This clone was observed a single time. The chain has TRBV15 and TRBJ2-4; 11 positions agree with TRBD2. Germline values: CDR1 LNHNV, CDR2 YYDKDF (reference sequence). The CDR3 consists of 16 residues. After removal of 5 bases from V and 5 bases from J, the junction contained 8 bases not matched to a gene. In DNA, the CDR3 is TGTGCCACCAGCTTCAGACTAGCGGGATCTCAAAACATTCAGTACTTC. This sequence encodes CATSFRLAGSQNIQYF.

V is TRBV6-5 and J is TRBJ2-7; weak D call: TRBD1 (7 bases). Germline V gives CDR1 MNHEY, CDR2 SVGAGI. V shed 5 bases and J shed 5 bases, with 19 bases lying between them. This CDR3 comprises 15 residues. CDR3 loop: CASSTPETGRNEQYF. The CDR3 nucleotides read TGTGCCAGCAGTACCCCCGAGACAGGGAGGAACGAGCAGTACTTC.

The chain employs TRBV28 and TRBJ1-4; no clear D. V gave up 8 bases and J gave up 3 bases, with 16 bases separating them. Germline lookup yields CDR1 MDHEN and CDR2 SYDVKM. The CDR3 has 15 amino acids. The DNA for the CDR3 is TGTGCCAGCTCCATCTACCATTCCCCTAATGAAAAACTGTTTTTT. Translation gives CASSIYHSPNEKLFF.

This clone was counted a single time. This chain uses TRBV7-2 with TRBJ2-7, with 7 bases matching TRBD2. In germline, CDR1 is SGHTA, CDR2 FQGNSA. CDR3 length: 14 amino acids. Germline trimming cut 4 bases from V and 3 bases from J; bases unmatched to any gene: 6. This chain's CDR3 is CASSSQRGFYEQYF. Written as DNA, the CDR3 is TGTGCCAGCAGCTCCCAGCGGGGCTTCTACGAGCAGTACTTC.